These 30 T cell receptor beta chains came from one sample sequenced in a study of human T cells and chemical hapten exposure. Regarding time point: patch test 3, about 24 weeks after DPC sensitization. Treatment given: therapeutic diphenylcyclopropenone sensitization with weekly scalp DPC. TCRdb re-called the RACE reads through MiXCR, storing one row per CDR3 protein. The sample holds some 90,000 distinct CDR3 sequences, roughly 10% seen once. The starting material was whole blood, obtained in connection with sensitization to the hapten diphenylcyclopropenone (DPC). The receptors here all came from a woman in her twenties or thirties with alopecia areata. Some clones in this sample may be carry-over from other donors' samples.

The chain is built from TRBV10-2 and TRBJ1-1; TRBD1 might be the D (5 bases). Germline V gene lookup returns CDR1 WSHSY and CDR2 SAAADI. The CDR3 has 12 residues. The V gene lost 3 bases and the J gene lost 5 bases, with 7 bases spanning the gap. CDR3 in amino acids: CASSERGTEAFF. DNA of the CDR3: TGCGCCAGCAGTGAACGGGGGACTGAAGCTTTCTTT.

This clonotype has just a few counts. J is TRBJ2-5 and V is TRBV28; D uncertain. V was clipped by 7 bases and J by 9 bases, with 21 bases between them. This CDR3 has 14 amino acids. The germline CDR1 and CDR2 sequences are MDHEN and SYDVKM. This chain's CDR3 is CASMGPGPAWPQYF. CDR3 nucleotide sequence: TGTGCCAGCATGGGCCCGGGCCCTGCCTGGCCCCAGTACTTC. The entire variable domain, with the rest obtained from reference TRBV28 and TRBJ2-5, is as follows: DVKVTQSSRYLVKRTGEKVFLECVQDMDHENMFWYRQDPGLGLRLIYFSYDVKMKEKGDIPEGYSVSREKKERFSLILESASTNQTSMYLCASMGPGPAWPQYFGPGTRLLVL.

This rearrangement joins TRBV20-1 to TRBJ2-1; possibly TRBD2 for D (6 bases). Looked up from germline, CDR1 is DFQATT and CDR2 is SNEGSKA (reference sequence). The ends were cut back, 0 bases at V and 7 bases at J, with 16 bases in the middle. The length of the CDR3 is 15 residues. DNA of the CDR3: TGCAGTGCTAGAGATCCTATGGAGGGGTTTAATGAGCAGTTCTTC. This encodes CSARDPMEGFNEQFF.

This clonotype was recorded many times. The rearrangement joins TRBV20-1 to TRBJ2-5, with D hard to call. This CDR3 is 13 amino acids long. V was trimmed by 2 bases and J by 1 base, leaving 8 bases between them. CDR1 and CDR2 from the germline V gene are DFQATT and SNEGSKA (reference sequence). The CDR3 loop is CSARKSFQETQYF. CDR3 DNA sequence: TGCAGTGCTAGAAAAAGTTTCCAAGAGACCCAGTACTTC.

This clonotype was counted at least ten times. The rearrangement links TRBV27 to TRBJ1-1; TRBD1 is a possible D gene (6 bases). Trimming removed 6 bases from V and 5 bases from J, with 13 bases in between. This CDR3 has 13 residues. The germline CDR1 and CDR2 sequences are MNHEY and SMNVEV (reference sequence). The CDR3 DNA reads as TGTGCCAGCAGAGCCTCCAGGGGTACTGAAGCTTTCTTT. Its protein product is CASRASRGTEAFF.

V gene TRBV20-1 combines with J gene TRBJ2-3, with TRBD2 identical over 9 bases. This CDR3 comprises 16 residues. The germline V gene has CDR1 DFQATT and CDR2 SNEGSKA (reference sequence). Trimming removed 2 bases from V and 2 bases from J; junction bases left unmatched: 8. CDR3 protein: CSARRPSGVFTDTQYF. CDR3 DNA: TGCAGTGCTAGACGACCTAGCGGGGTTTTCACAGATACGCAGTATTTT.

The CDR3 nucleotides read TGTGCCAGCAGCTCGTCCGGGACAGTCAATCAGCCCCAGCATTTT. It specifies CASSSSGTVNQPQHF. The gene calls are TRBV7-9 and TRBJ1-5; 7 positions agree with TRBD1. The CDR3 is 15 residues long. With V trimmed by 4 bases and J by 3 bases, 6 bases remained unmatched. The V gene's germline CDR1 is SEHNR and CDR2 FQNEAQ (reference sequence). The entire variable domain, with the rest obtained from reference TRBV7-9 and TRBJ1-5, is as follows: DTGVSQNPRHKITKRGQNVTFRCDPISEHNRLYWYRQTLGQGPEFLTYFQNEAQLEKSRLLSDRFSAERPKGSFSTLEIQRTEQGDSAMYLCASSSSGTVNQPQHFGDGTRLSIL.

This clonotype has a handful of counts. The gene calls are TRBV12-3 or TRBV12-4 and TRBJ1-2, with D possibly being TRBD1 (6 bases). This CDR3 is 16 amino acids long. With 5 bases removed from V and 4 bases from J, the gap between germline ends came to 20 bases. The CDR3 DNA is TGTGCCAGCAGTCCCATGGGGGCAGGCGGTGGCTATGGCTACACCTTC. Protein product: CASSPMGAGGGYGYTF.

This clonotype appeared many times. CDR3 loop: CASSLEGQGETEAFF. In DNA, the CDR3 is TGTGCCAGCAGCTTAGAGGGACAGGGGGAAACTGAAGCTTTCTTT. This rearrangement joins TRBV7-6 to TRBJ1-1; the match to TRBD1 covers 11 bases. The trim removed 1 base at V and 5 bases at J, leaving 3 bases unmatched. Germline V lookup: CDR1 SGHVS, CDR2 FNYEAQ. The CDR3 length is 15 residues.

This clonotype has at least ten counts. This sequence joins TRBV7-9 and TRBJ2-2; the D is unclear. CDR1 is SEHNR, CDR2 FQNEAQ, per germline (reference sequence). Trimming removed 6 bases from V and 4 bases from J, with 12 bases in between. The CDR3 extends over 14 amino acids. The CDR3 DNA follows: TGTGCCAGCAGTCTCGTAGCAAGCACCGGGGAGCTGTTTTTT. Translating it yields CASSLVASTGELFF.

This clonotype was seen ten or more times. The V and J genes are TRBV18 and TRBJ2-1, with 10 bases that match TRBD2. This CDR3 has 15 residues. CDR1 is KGHSH and CDR2 is LQKENI in the germline V gene. Trimming removed 5 bases from V and 4 bases from J; junction bases left unmatched: 5. This chain's CDR3 is CASSLLAGVYNEQFF. Written as DNA, the CDR3 is TGTGCCAGCTCATTGCTAGCGGGAGTTTACAATGAGCAGTTCTTC.

In nucleotides, the CDR3 is TGTGCCAGCAGTCCTACCGGGACTAGCGGGAGGGTAGAGACCCAGTACTTC. The encoded protein is CASSPTGTSGRVETQYF. This rearrangement joins TRBV28 to TRBJ2-5; 16 bases are shared with TRBD2. This CDR3 comprises 17 residues. V was clipped by 5 bases and J by 4 bases; unmatched bases: 7. The germline gives CDR1 MDHEN, CDR2 SYDVKM.

This clonotype was seen ten or more times. The gene calls are TRBV12-3 or TRBV12-4 and TRBJ1-4; the match to TRBD1 covers 9 bases. The trim removed 6 bases at V and 7 bases at J, leaving 9 bases unmatched. The CDR3 is 15 amino acids. DNA of the CDR3: TGTGCCAGCAGCAACATCCCGGGACAGGGTGAAAAACTGTTTTTT. Protein product: CASSNIPGQGEKLFF.

In its sample, this clonotype was seen many times. The chain links TRBV2 to TRBJ1-1, with D possibly being TRBD1 (6 bases). This CDR3 has 13 amino acids. With 7 bases removed from V and 4 bases from J, the gap between germline ends came to 13 bases. The germline V gene has CDR1 SNHLY and CDR2 FYNNEI. The CDR3: CASNKQGSTEAFF. In DNA form, the CDR3 reads TGTGCCAGCAACAAACAGGGTAGCACTGAAGCTTTCTTT.

The chain recombines TRBV5-1 with TRBJ2-1; 10 nucleotides line up with TRBD1. This CDR3 is 15 amino acids long. J was trimmed by 7 bases and V by 7 bases; bases with no gene match: 11. Germline loops: CDR1 SGHRS, CDR2 YFSETQ. CDR3 coding DNA: TGCGCCAGCGGGGACCGGGACAGGGGAGGAAATGAGCAGTTCTTC. Encoded protein: CASGDRDRGGNEQFF.

The rearrangement links TRBV27 to TRBJ2-3, with TRBD2 matching 7 bases. The CDR3 spans 15 residues. Germline trimming cut 6 bases from V and 8 bases from J; bases unmatched to any gene: 14. CDR1 and CDR2 from the germline V gene are MNHEY and SMNVEV (reference sequence). In nucleotides, the CDR3 is TGTGCCAGCAGCTCCCTAGCGGAAGGGCGGGGTACGCAGTATTTT. Its translation: CASSSLAEGRGTQYF.

This chain joins TRBV5-1 and TRBJ1-1; unclear D gene. In germline, CDR1 is SGHRS, CDR2 YFSETQ. V was clipped by 6 bases and J by 0 bases, with 9 bases between them. This CDR3 has 13 amino acids. The CDR3 here is CASKTEMNTEAFF. In DNA, the CDR3 is TGCGCCAGCAAAACAGAGATGAACACTGAAGCTTTCTTT. Complete variable domain (other parts from reference TRBV5-1 and TRBJ1-1): KAGVTQTPRYLIKTRGQQVTLSCSPISGHRSVSWYQQTPGQGLQFLFEYFSETQRNKGNFPGRFSGRQFSNSRSEMNVSTLELGDSALYLCASKTEMNTEAFFGQGTRLTVV.

The genes are TRBV19 and TRBJ1-2; 8 bases agree with TRBD1. With V trimmed by 4 bases and J by 6 bases, 4 bases remained unmatched. The CDR3 contains 13 residues. Germline loops: CDR1 LNHDA, CDR2 SQIVND (reference sequence). CDR3: CASSTGTGDGYTF. In DNA form, the CDR3 reads TGTGCCAGTAGTACCGGGACAGGCGATGGCTACACCTTC.

This clonotype was detected many times. This chain links TRBV5-5 with TRBJ2-7, with D perhaps TRBD1 (6 bases). This CDR3 has 15 residues. Trimming removed 4 bases from V and 3 bases from J, with 17 bases in between. Per germline, CDR1 SGHKS and CDR2 YYEKEE (reference sequence). The CDR3 bases are TGTGCCAGCAGCCTAGGGCCGGGACAACTCTACGAGCAGTACTTC. As protein: CASSLGPGQLYEQYF.

This clonotype was observed many times. The rearrangement joins TRBV28 to TRBJ2-7, with TRBD1 matching over 9 bases. The trim removed 1 base at V and 9 bases at J, leaving 10 bases unmatched. CDR1 is MDHEN and CDR2 is SYDVKM in the germline V gene. This CDR3 is 15 amino acids long. CDR3 sequence (DNA): TGTGCCAGCAGTTTATTACCCGGACAGGGGAGGGGGCAGTACTTC. This sequence encodes CASSLLPGQGRGQYF.

The chain couples TRBV5-6 to TRBJ2-7; D is unresolved. The CDR3 is 12 residues long. CDR1 is SGHDT and CDR2 is YYEEEE in the germline V gene. V lost 4 bases and J lost 6, with 11 bases in between. The chain's CDR3 is CASSRKLGEQYV. In DNA, the CDR3 is TGTGCCAGCAGCCGAAAGCTGGGCGAGCAGTACGTC.

Turning to this clonotype: One end of the junction does not line up with germline, which may come from a read error. CDR3 protein: CASAPGPQTRYF. The CDR3 region has the DNA TGTGCCAGCGCACCGGGGCCTCAGACCCGGTACTTC. The J gene is TRBJ2-5, the V gene TRBV28, with D perhaps matching TRBD1 or TRBD2 (5 bases each). In germline, CDR1 is MDHEN, CDR2 SYDVKM. The CDR3 runs 12 residues.

V usage is TRBV14 and J usage is TRBJ2-3; unclear D gene. The V and J ends lost 0 bases and 2 bases respectively, with 12 bases between them. The CDR3 sequence is 16 residues long. Germline CDR1 is SGHDN and CDR2 is FVKESK. The CDR3 reads CASSQEVQTTTDTQYF. The DNA for the CDR3 is TGTGCCAGCAGCCAAGAGGTACAGACAACCACAGATACGCAGTATTTT.

This clonotype was counted at least ten times. This chain joins TRBV4-3 and TRBJ1-6, with 9 bases aligning to TRBD1. The CDR3 contains 15 residues. V lost 1 base to trimming and J lost 10 bases; unmatched junction nucleotides: 5. Germline V gene sequence: CDR1 LGHNA, CDR2 YSLEER. The CDR3 protein is CASSQGQGDNSPLHF. CDR3 coding DNA: TGCGCCAGCAGCCAAGGACAGGGGGACAACTCACCCCTCCACTTT.

This chain joins TRBV6-5 and TRBJ1-1; the match to TRBD1 covers 7 bases. The CDR3 has 14 amino acids. Trimming cost V 0 bases and J 8 bases; bases outside gene matches: 6. Looked up from germline, CDR1 is MNHEY and CDR2 is SVGAGI. The CDR3 here is CASSYSDRLTEAFF. In nucleotides, the CDR3 is TGTGCCAGCAGTTACTCGGACAGGTTAACCGAAGCTTTCTTT.

This clonotype was seen at least ten times. The chain carries TRBV7-9 and TRBJ2-2, with D possibly TRBD1 on 6 matching bases. V dropped 8 bases and J dropped 6 bases, with 22 bases sitting between them. Germline V gives CDR1 SEHNR, CDR2 FQNEAQ (reference sequence). This CDR3 is built from 16 residues. CDR3 residues: CASGRQDWAVAGELFF. CDR3 sequence (DNA): TGTGCCAGCGGCAGACAGGATTGGGCCGTCGCCGGGGAGCTGTTTTTT.

This clonotype was recorded at least ten times. This sequence joins TRBV5-6 and TRBJ1-5; tentatively, D is TRBD1 (6 bases). The V end lost 4 bases, the J end lost 4 bases, and 15 bases lay between the germline ends. Germline lookup yields CDR1 SGHDT and CDR2 YYEEEE. The CDR3 contains 15 residues. As DNA, the CDR3 is TGTGCCAGCAGCCTGCTAGACAGGCCAAATCAGCCCCAGCATTTT. Residues: CASSLLDRPNQPQHF.

This clonotype has ten or more counts. The CDR3 protein is CASSLRGRDTGELFF. The DNA of the CDR3 is TGTGCCAGCAGCTTAAGGGGACGGGACACCGGGGAGCTGTTTTTT. The chain links TRBV11-3 to TRBJ2-2, with D tentatively TRBD1 or TRBD2 (5 bases each). Between the trimmed V and J ends, which lost 2 bases and 3 bases, there was a span of 10 bases. The germline CDR1 and CDR2 sequences are SGHNT and YENEEA. The CDR3 is 15 amino acids.

This clonotype has only a few counts. The chain recombines TRBV28 with TRBJ1-6, with unresolved D. Germline CDR1 reads MDHEN; CDR2 reads SYDVKM. V was trimmed by 6 bases and J by 6 bases, leaving 6 bases between them. The CDR3 totals 12 residues. DNA for the CDR3: TGTGCCAGCAGCCAGGTTAATTCACCCCTCCACTTT. This sequence encodes CASSQVNSPLHF.

This clonotype was seen many times. CDR3 DNA: TGTGCCAGCAGTTTTTATAGCGGGGGAATAGGCGGGGCCAACGTCCTGACTTTC. As protein: CASSFYSGGIGGANVLTF. The V and J genes are TRBV12-3 or TRBV12-4 and TRBJ2-6, with 9 positions matching TRBD2. This CDR3 comprises 18 residues. V dropped 3 bases and J dropped 4; count of bases not matched to a gene: 10.